Below are 10 T cell receptor beta chains sequenced from a single sample in a study of T cell responses to AZD1222 COVID-19 vaccine. Only in-frame clones appear in the TCRdb table, and some are missing; sequencing was by immunoSEQ multiplex PCR. Of 50,000 to 65,000 clones listed, around nine tenths are singletons. The specimen was peripheral blood, collected 28 days after the second dose of the MenACWY control vaccine. These TCRs come from an adult who received the MenACWY meningococcal vaccine as a control.

This chain joins TRBV28 and TRBJ1-5; tentative D call: TRBD1 (6 bases). Trimming pared 2 bases from V and 4 bases from J, leaving 9 bases between. The germline V gene encodes CDR1 MDHEN and CDR2 SYDVKM. This CDR3 is 14 amino acids long. CDR3 bases: TGTGCCAGCAGTTTACCAGGGGCTAATCAGCCCCAGCATTTT. Protein: CASSLPGANQPQHF.

The V and J genes are TRBV14 and TRBJ2-3; D is unresolved. Trimming left V 6 bases short and J 2 bases short, with 12 bases between. Germline CDR1 is SGHDN and CDR2 is FVKESK. The CDR3 runs to 14 residues. DNA for the CDR3: TGTGCCAGCAGAGGCAGCATACTCACAGATACGCAGTATTTT. Protein sequence: CASRGSILTDTQYF.

The V and J genes are TRBV27 and TRBJ2-3; TRBD2 is a possible D gene (6 bases). With 8 bases removed from V and 0 bases from J, the gap between germline ends came to 18 bases. Germline V lookup: CDR1 MNHEY, CDR2 SMNVEV (reference sequence). The CDR3 has 16 residues. CDR3 coding DNA: TGTGCCAGCCAAGGGGTCGCAGGGACTAGCACAGATACGCAGTATTTT. This translates into CASQGVAGTSTDTQYF.

This chain connects TRBV2 to TRBJ2-1; 7 nucleotides match TRBD2. This CDR3 region has 14 residues. Per germline, CDR1 SNHLY and CDR2 FYNNEI. The trim removed 5 bases at V and 3 bases at J, leaving 4 bases unmatched. CDR3 DNA: TGTGCCAGCAGTCGGGGGGTTCACTACAATGAGCAGTTCTTC. Protein sequence: CASSRGVHYNEQFF.

The chain recombines TRBV29-1 with TRBJ2-3; TRBD1 or TRBD2 may be the D gene (5 bases each). V dropped 8 bases and J dropped 4 bases, with 19 bases sitting between them. Germline loops: CDR1 SQVTM, CDR2 ANQGSEA. The CDR3 length is 14 residues. The CDR3 loop reads CSLAPGQGADTQYF. In DNA, the CDR3 is TGCAGCCTAGCCCCCGGGCAAGGGGCAGATACGCAGTATTTT.

V is TRBV27 and J is TRBJ1-3; the D is unclear. The CDR3 loop spans 15 amino acids. Trimming stripped 5 bases from V and 0 bases from J, with 11 bases between. CDR1 and CDR2 from the germline V gene are MNHEY and SMNVEV (reference sequence). The CDR3 sequence is CASSRGISSGNTIYF. Written as DNA, the CDR3 is TGTGCCAGCAGTCGAGGGATCAGCTCTGGAAACACCATATATTTT.

This chain uses TRBV7-3 with TRBJ2-1; no firm D call. With 4 bases removed from V and 1 base from J, the gap between germline ends came to 8 bases. The germline V gene has CDR1 SGHTA and CDR2 FQGTGA. CDR3 length equals 14 residues. The CDR3 bases are TGTGCCAGCAGCTATGACGCGTCCTACAATGAGCAGTTCTTC. This translates into CASSYDASYNEQFF.

This clone was seen once. The rearrangement joins TRBV24-1 to TRBJ2-2; no definite D call. The CDR3 is 12 residues long. Germline lookup yields CDR1 KGHDR and CDR2 SFDVKD. V dropped 3 bases and J dropped 8 bases, with 6 bases sitting between them. The CDR3 protein is CATSDVTGELFF. CDR3 DNA: TGTGCCACCAGTGATGTGACGGGGGAGCTGTTTTTT.

The chain has TRBV3-1 (or the pseudogene TRBV3-2) and TRBJ1-3; the D gene is possibly TRBD1 (6 bases). The germline V and J ends were trimmed by 0 bases and 4 bases, with 10 bases remaining between them. This CDR3 is 15 amino acids long. Germline V gene lookup returns CDR1 LGHDT and CDR2 YNNKEL (reference sequence). In DNA, the CDR3 is TGTGCCAGCAGCCAAGATTCCGGACAGGGAAACACCATATATTTT. This sequence encodes CASSQDSGQGNTIYF.

V and J are TRBV7-2 and TRBJ2-5; a possible D gene is TRBD1 (5 bases). The V gene lost 1 base and the J gene lost 7 bases, with 16 bases spanning the gap. The CDR3 is 15 residues long. The germline V gene encodes CDR1 SGHTA and CDR2 FQGNSA. CDR3 protein: CASSLGGQGIATQYF. CDR3 in DNA: TGTGCCAGCAGCTTAGGTGGCCAGGGTATAGCGACCCAGTACTTC. Filled out from reference TRBV7-2 and TRBJ2-5, the complete variable domain reads GAGVSQSPSNKVTEKGKDVELRCDPISGHTALYWYRQSLGQGLEFLIYFQGNSAPDKSGLPSDRFSAERTGGSVSTLTIQRTQQEDSAVYLCASSLGGQGIATQYFGPGTRLLVL.